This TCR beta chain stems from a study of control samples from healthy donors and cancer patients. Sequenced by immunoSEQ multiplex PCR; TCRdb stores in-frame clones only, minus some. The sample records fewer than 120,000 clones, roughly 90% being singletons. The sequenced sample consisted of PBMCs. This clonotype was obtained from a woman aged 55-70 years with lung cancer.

The CDR3 DNA sequence: TGTGCCAGCAGCCAACCGTTAGGGACAGCGTCCTTTAACTATGGCTACACCTTC. It encodes CASSQPLGTASFNYGYTF. The V and J genes are TRBV7-9 and TRBJ1-2; TRBD1 agrees at 7 bases. The CDR3 extends over 18 amino acids. J was trimmed by 1 base and V by 5 bases; bases with no gene match: 16. Germline CDR1 SEHNR, CDR2 FQNEAQ (reference sequence).